Each of the 12 T cell receptor beta chains below was sequenced from the same sample in a study of T cell clones after liver transplantation. Using immunoSEQ multiplex PCR, the repertoire was profiled, and TCRdb retains in-frame clones only, with some absent. The sample shows some 50,000 clones, 60% to 80% of them seen only once. Material: CD4+ T cells from blood, obtained at the 22-month timepoint. The receptors originated from a human patient who received a liver transplant. Some T cells may have come from the graft donor.

In this sample, this clone turned up once. The chain couples TRBV10-3 to TRBJ1-3; TRBD1 agrees at 7 bases. The CDR3 contains 17 residues. V was pared by 0 bases and J by 2 bases, with 7 bases of the junction left unmatched. Germline values: CDR1 ENHRY, CDR2 SYGVKD. CDR3 region: CAISESITTGAGNTIYF. The CDR3 DNA sequence: TGTGCCATCAGTGAGTCTATCACTACAGGGGCTGGAAACACCATATATTTT.

This chain connects TRBV12-2 to TRBJ2-1; TRBD2 is the table's D call and was not checked against the DNA. TRBV12-2 corresponds to a pseudogene. The CDR3 extends over 16 amino acids. Here the CDR3 reads CASRRRVGGGGNEQFF. The CDR3 region has the DNA TGTGCAAGTCGCCGCAGGGTCGGCGGGGGGGGGAATGAGCAGTTCTTC.

This clone was observed once. The chain couples TRBV10-1 to TRBJ2-5, with 8 bases fitting TRBD1. V lost 4 bases and J lost 5; bases outside the gene matches: 3. This CDR3 contains 13 residues. The germline gives CDR1 WNHNN, CDR2 SYGVQD (reference sequence). The CDR3 DNA is TGCGCCAGCAGTGGGGGACAGGTGGAGACCCAGTACTTC. This encodes CASSGGQVETQYF.

This chain uses TRBV5-1 with TRBJ1-3, with 11 bases matching TRBD1. With 5 bases clipped from V and 2 bases from J, the junction kept 12 bases outside the gene matches. Germline V gives CDR1 SGHRS, CDR2 YFSETQ. The CDR3 has 18 residues. CDR3 coding DNA: TGCGCCAGCAGGCCGGACAGGGGGCTACGATGGACTGGAAACACCATATATTTT. As protein: CASRPDRGLRWTGNTIYF.

The rearrangement uses TRBV19 and TRBJ2-1, with a possible D match to TRBD2 (5 bases). Germline loops: CDR1 LNHDA, CDR2 SQIVND (reference sequence). The CDR3 extends over 17 amino acids. Trimming stripped 1 base from V and 6 bases from J, with 19 bases between. This chain's CDR3 is CASSIGSGQRVFNEQFF. The CDR3 region has the DNA TGTGCCAGTAGTATAGGTTCCGGCCAGAGGGTATTCAATGAGCAGTTCTTC.

Concerning this clone: This sample includes further DNA sequences coding for the same CDR3. The chain couples TRBV19 to TRBJ2-7, with D maybe TRBD1 (6 bases). The V end lost 3 bases, the J end lost 3 bases, and 9 bases lay between the germline ends. The CDR3 contains 13 residues. Germline V gene lookup returns CDR1 LNHDA and CDR2 SQIVND (reference sequence). The CDR3 region is CASSISGVYEQYF. CDR3 nucleotides: TGTGCCAGTAGTATTTCAGGGGTCTACGAGCAGTACTTC. Full variable domain (outside the CDR3, taken from reference TRBV19 and TRBJ2-7): DGGITQSPKYLFRKEGQNVTLSCEQNLNHDAMYWYRQDPGQGLRLIYYSQIVNDFQKGDIAEGYSVSREKKESFPLTVTSAQKNPTAFYLCASSISGVYEQYFGPGTRLTVT.

The chain is built from TRBV5-1 and TRBJ2-2; 10 positions agree with TRBD2. Trimming cost V 4 bases and J 4 bases; bases outside gene matches: 4. The length of the CDR3 is 15 residues. Germline loops: CDR1 SGHRS, CDR2 YFSETQ. Here the CDR3 reads CASSQRGGLTGELFF. The CDR3 DNA is TGCGCCAGCAGCCAGCGGGGGGGCCTCACCGGGGAGCTGTTTTTT.

J is TRBJ2-1 and V is TRBV10-1; D unresolved. Germline loops: CDR1 WNHNN, CDR2 SYGVQD (reference sequence). V lost 0 bases and J lost 1, with 4 bases in between. The CDR3 has 14 residues. This CDR3 reads CASSESVSYNEQFF. CDR3 DNA sequence: TGCGCCAGCAGTGAGTCGGTATCCTACAATGAGCAGTTCTTC.

This clone was observed once. J is TRBJ2-2 and V is TRBV18; D is perhaps TRBD1 (5 bases). The CDR3 has 16 residues. Trimming took 3 bases from V and 0 from J, leaving 11 bases between them. Germline V gene data show CDR1 as KGHSH and CDR2 as LQKENI. For the CDR3, the DNA is TGTGCCAGCTCACCTCCCTCGACAGCGAACACCGGGGAGCTGTTTTTT. This translates into CASSPPSTANTGELFF.

The CDR3 bases are TGTGCCAGCAAAGGGACTAGCGGGGGGGCAAGTACCGGGGAGCTGTTTTTT. It yields the protein CASKGTSGGASTGELFF. The chain combines TRBV2 with TRBJ2-2; 16 bases are shared with TRBD2. CDR3 length equals 17 residues. V gave up 7 bases and J gave up 5 bases; unmatched junction bases: 7. Germline V gene lookup returns CDR1 SNHLY and CDR2 FYNNEI.

This clone turned up a few times. CDR3 amino acids: CASSQWPRRLASTDTQYF. CDR3 nucleotide sequence: TGTGCCAGCAGCCAATGGCCTCGGAGACTAGCGAGCACAGATACGCAGTATTTT. The rearrangement joins TRBV4-2 to TRBJ2-3; 8 nucleotides align to TRBD2. This CDR3 contains 18 residues. V lost 2 bases, J lost 0 bases, and 10 bases stayed unmatched. CDR1 is LGHNA and CDR2 is YNFKEQ in the germline V gene.

The genes are TRBV2 and TRBJ2-1, with 10 bases matching TRBD1. Germline CDR1 reads SNHLY; CDR2 reads FYNNEI. Losses at the gene ends were 7 bases for V and 9 bases for J; bases not matched to a gene: 6. The CDR3 contains 13 residues. CDR3 residues: CASTRTGGFEQFF. CDR3 in DNA: TGTGCCAGCACTAGGACAGGGGGGTTTGAGCAGTTCTTC.